What follows are 30 T cell receptor beta chains derived from one specimen sequenced in a study of cytomegalovirus exposure and HLA in healthy donors. Amplification used 60 Vbeta primers and 13 Jbeta primers. The protocol was immunoSEQ multiplex PCR, while the TCRdb copy is restricted to in-frame clones and leaves out a portion. Of tens of thousands of clones listed, around 79% are singletons. The sequencing sample was made of PBMCs. The receptor source for this set is a female donor in good health and CMV-seronegative.

The CDR3 is CASSFGTSSTDTQYF. CDR3 DNA sequence: TGTGCCAGCAGCTTCGGGACTTCTAGCACAGATACGCAGTATTTT. The V gene is TRBV9, the J gene TRBJ2-3, with D maybe TRBD2 (6 bases). V was clipped by 4 bases and J by 0 bases, with 12 bases between them. In germline, CDR1 is SGDLS, CDR2 YYNGEE. This CDR3 has 15 amino acids.

The chain joins TRBV7-8 to TRBJ2-2; a weak D match, TRBD2 (5 bases). The CDR3 totals 16 residues. Germline V gene lookup returns CDR1 SGHVS and CDR2 FQNEAQ. Trimming left V 5 bases short and J 0 bases short, with 13 bases between. CDR3 in DNA: TGTGCCAGCAGCCCCCAAGCGGCTACGAACACCGGGGAGCTGTTTTTT. Its translation is CASSPQAATNTGELFF.

The rearrangement joins TRBV6-6 to TRBJ2-7, with D maybe TRBD2 (6 bases). The V and J ends lost 4 bases and 3 bases respectively, with 16 bases between them. CDR1 is MNHNY, CDR2 SVGAGI, per germline (reference sequence). This CDR3 has 15 residues. The CDR3 DNA sequence: TGTGCCAGCAGTTCTCCGGGACTCGTCAACTACGAGCAGTACTTC. It codes for CASSSPGLVNYEQYF.

The chain links TRBV29-1 to TRBJ1-2; D gene uncertain. The CDR3 is made up of 14 amino acids. Germline lookup yields CDR1 SQVTM and CDR2 ANQGSEA. Between the trimmed V and J ends, which lost 4 bases and 0 bases, there was a span of 12 bases. The CDR3 loop is CSVGSPQANYGYTF. The CDR3 coding sequence is TGCAGCGTTGGTAGCCCACAAGCTAACTATGGCTACACCTTC. Based on the CDR3 plus reference TRBV29-1 and TRBJ1-2, the full variable domain is SAVISQKPSRDICQRGTSLTIQCQVDSQVTMMFWYRQQPGQSLTLIATANQGSEATYESGFVIDKFPISRPNLTFSTLTVSNMSPEDSSIYLCSVGSPQANYGYTFGSGTRLTVV.

This chain uses TRBV30 with TRBJ2-1; D not resolved. Germline CDR1 GTSNPN, CDR2 SVGIG (reference sequence). V lost 0 bases, J lost 0 bases, and 18 bases lay in between. CDR3 length equals 18 residues. The CDR3 DNA reads TGTGCCTGGAGTGTAGGCGGCCACCCCCAGAGCTCCTACAATGAGCAGTTCTTC. Residues: CAWSVGGHPQSSYNEQFF.

The rearrangement joins TRBV28 to TRBJ2-7; possibly TRBD1 for D (6 bases). The CDR3 loop spans 16 amino acids. Germline CDR1 and CDR2: MDHEN and SYDVKM. The V end lost 2 bases, the J end lost 4 bases, and 18 bases lay between the germline ends. CDR3 DNA sequence: TGTGCCAGCAGTTTACAAAGGACAGAGAAAGTGTACGAGCAGTACTTC. This codes for CASSLQRTEKVYEQYF.

The chain employs TRBV29-1 and TRBJ2-7; 7 nucleotides line up with TRBD2. From germline, CDR1 is SQVTM and CDR2 ANQGSEA. This CDR3 has 11 amino acids. After removal of 4 bases from V and 7 bases from J, the junction contained 4 bases not matched to a gene. DNA of the CDR3: TGCAGCGTTGGGGGACTAAAAGAGCAGTACTTC. As protein: CSVGGLKEQYF.

The chain employs TRBV18 and TRBJ1-4; D is unclear. CDR3 size: 15 residues. Germline V gene sequence: CDR1 KGHSH, CDR2 LQKENI. V shed 2 bases and J shed 8 bases, with 15 bases lying between them. The CDR3 sequence is CASSPSEGPREKLFF. CDR3 nucleotides: TGTGCCAGCTCACCATCCGAGGGCCCCAGGGAAAAACTGTTTTTT. The full variable domain, rest sourced from reference TRBV18 and TRBJ1-4, is NAGVMQNPRHLVRRRGQEARLRCSPMKGHSHVYWYRQLPEEGLKFMVYLQKENIIDESGMPKERFSAEFPKEGPSILRIQQVVRGDSAAYFCASSPSEGPREKLFFGSGTQLSVL.

This chain joins TRBV18 and TRBJ1-1, with TRBD1 identical over 7 bases. This CDR3 region has 15 residues. From germline, CDR1 is KGHSH and CDR2 LQKENI. V lost 4 bases and J lost 1; bases outside the gene matches: 6. The CDR3 coding sequence is TGTGCCAGCTCACAGGGGGCCGCACCGAACACTGAAGCTTTCTTT. Protein: CASSQGAAPNTEAFF. Drawing the rest from reference TRBV18 and TRBJ1-1, the complete variable domain is NAGVMQNPRHLVRRRGQEARLRCSPMKGHSHVYWYRQLPEEGLKFMVYLQKENIIDESGMPKERFSAEFPKEGPSILRIQQVVRGDSAAYFCASSQGAAPNTEAFFGQGTRLTVV.

The rearrangement uses TRBV5-1 and TRBJ2-3; 11 bases agree with TRBD2. The CDR3 consists of 16 residues. Germline CDR1 SGHRS, CDR2 YFSETQ. Unmatched junction bases numbered 12, after V lost 6 bases and J lost 6 bases. CDR3 amino acids: CASTRLAGLLKDTQYF. Written as DNA, the CDR3 is TGCGCCAGCACCCGACTAGCGGGACTCCTGAAGGATACGCAGTATTTT.

The CDR3: CASSYFRGSDEQFF. CDR3 DNA: TGTGCCAGCAGTTACTTCAGGGGGTCGGACGAGCAGTTCTTC. The chain combines TRBV6-6 with TRBJ2-1; 7 nucleotides line up with TRBD1. The V and J ends lost 1 base and 10 bases, in that order; junction bases with no gene match: 7. The CDR3 length is 14 residues. From germline, CDR1 is MNHNY and CDR2 SVGAGI (reference sequence).

In this sample, this clone turned up a few times. This chain uses TRBV5-6 with TRBJ2-2; the match to TRBD2 covers 11 bases. V shed 7 bases, J shed 2 bases, and the junction held 10 bases outside the gene matches. The CDR3 is 17 residues long. Germline V gene data show CDR1 as SGHDT and CDR2 as YYEEEE. The CDR3 loop reads CASLGTSGDFNTGELFF. The CDR3 DNA sequence: TGTGCCAGCTTAGGGACTAGCGGAGATTTCAACACCGGGGAGCTGTTTTTT.

The V and J genes are TRBV4-3 and TRBJ1-6; TRBD1 aligns across 9 bases. This CDR3 region has 15 residues. The germline gives CDR1 LGHNA, CDR2 YSLEER. J was trimmed by 8 bases and V by 3 bases; bases with no gene match: 5. This CDR3 is CASSQETGGDSPLHF. The DNA for the CDR3 is TGCGCCAGCAGCCAGGAGACAGGGGGGGATTCACCCCTCCACTTT.

The genes are TRBV10-1 and TRBJ2-1; 8 nucleotides match TRBD2. The germline V gene has CDR1 WNHNN and CDR2 SYGVQD (reference sequence). Trimming at V came to 6 bases and at J to 7 bases, leaving 8 bases not matched to a gene. The CDR3 contains 14 residues. CDR3 DNA sequence: TGCGCCAGCAGCCCTTCCCCTAGCGGGAATGAGCAGTTCTTC. Translation: CASSPSPSGNEQFF.

The chain couples TRBV6-1 to TRBJ2-7; tentative D call: TRBD2 (6 bases). Trimming took 4 bases from V and 7 from J, leaving 14 bases between them. In germline, CDR1 is MNHNS, CDR2 SASEGT. The CDR3 covers 13 residues. The CDR3 DNA reads TGTGCCAGCAGTGCCCTCACCGGGGGTGAGCAGTACTTC. Its protein is CASSALTGGEQYF.

This chain uses TRBV27 with TRBJ2-7; TRBD2 agrees at 7 bases. The germline V gene encodes CDR1 MNHEY and CDR2 SMNVEV (reference sequence). The CDR3 sequence is 15 residues long. V trimming: 5 bases; J trimming: 3 bases; junction bases outside the gene matches: 10. DNA for the CDR3: TGTGCCAGCAGTCCCCGGGGAGGGGCGGGCTACGAGCAGTACTTC. Its protein is CASSPRGGAGYEQYF.

The chain employs TRBV7-2 and TRBJ2-1; 7 bases fit TRBD1. Germline V gene data show CDR1 as SGHTA and CDR2 as FQGNSA. The length of the CDR3 is 16 residues. J gave up 5 bases and V 3 bases, and 10 bases lay outside the gene matches. As DNA, the CDR3 is TGTGCCAGCAGCTTTGGAATGAGACAGGGCAACAATGAGCAGTTCTTC. As protein: CASSFGMRQGNNEQFF.

This clone was found once. V gene TRBV28 combines with J gene TRBJ1-5, with D uncertain. Between the trimmed V and J ends, which lost 7 bases and 0 bases, there was a span of 7 bases. Germline CDR1 MDHEN, CDR2 SYDVKM. The CDR3 contains 13 residues. CDR3 sequence: CASIGSSNQPQHF. The CDR3 region has the DNA TGTGCCAGCATTGGGAGTAGCAATCAGCCCCAGCATTTT. The entire variable domain, with the rest obtained from reference TRBV28 and TRBJ1-5, is as follows: DVKVTQSSRYLVKRTGEKVFLECVQDMDHENMFWYRQDPGLGLRLIYFSYDVKMKEKGDIPEGYSVSREKKERFSLILESASTNQTSMYLCASIGSSNQPQHFGDGTRLSIL.

This clone has a handful of counts. This rearrangement joins TRBV2 to TRBJ1-2; D remains unclear. The germline gives CDR1 SNHLY, CDR2 FYNNEI. With 6 bases removed from V and 8 bases from J, the gap between germline ends came to 13 bases. This CDR3 has 12 amino acids. CDR3 sequence reads: CASRREGMGYTF. The CDR3 nucleotides read TGTGCCAGCAGGAGGGAGGGTATGGGCTACACCTTC.

The chain recombines TRBV28 with TRBJ1-2, with no clear D. The germline V and J ends were trimmed by 3 bases and 5 bases, with 4 bases remaining between them. Germline CDR1 MDHEN, CDR2 SYDVKM. This CDR3 is 11 amino acids long. The CDR3 is CASSLEYGYTF. The CDR3 nucleotides are TGTGCCAGCAGTTTGGAGTATGGCTACACCTTC.

This clone was recorded only once. The chain couples TRBV4-1 to TRBJ1-5; the D is unclear. Germline assignment: CDR1 MGHRA and CDR2 YSYEKL. CDR3 length: 16 residues. V was cut by 0 bases and J by 1 base, with 10 bases left in between. The CDR3 sequence is CASSQESLASNQPQHF. CDR3 bases: TGCGCCAGCAGCCAAGAAAGCCTAGCAAGCAATCAGCCCCAGCATTTT.

The V call is TRBV6-1, the J call TRBJ1-1; D call uncertain. The V gene lost 5 bases and the J gene lost 8 bases, with 12 bases spanning the gap. Per the germline V gene, CDR1 is MNHNS and CDR2 is SASEGT. The CDR3 consists of 12 residues. The CDR3 here is CASSSPPAEAFF. The CDR3 DNA sequence: TGTGCCAGCAGTAGCCCCCCAGCGGAAGCTTTCTTT.

This clone showed up just a few times. The V gene is TRBV27, the J gene TRBJ2-7, with TRBD1 matching 8 bases. Trimming removed 6 bases from V and 3 bases from J; junction bases left unmatched: 7. CDR3 length: 14 amino acids. The V gene's germline CDR1 is MNHEY and CDR2 SMNVEV (reference sequence). The CDR3 spells CASSLGTGLYEQYF. The CDR3 DNA is TGTGCCAGCAGCCTTGGGACAGGTCTCTACGAGCAGTACTTC.

The chain couples TRBV4-2 to TRBJ2-7; TRBD1 aligns across 10 bases. The junction had 6 bases not matched to a gene; V was cut back by 0 bases and J by 4 bases. The CDR3 length is 16 residues. Germline V gives CDR1 LGHNA, CDR2 YNFKEQ. The CDR3 loop reads CASSQERGQGVYEQYF. The CDR3 region has the DNA TGTGCCAGCAGCCAAGAACGTGGACAGGGGGTGTACGAGCAGTACTTC.

The chain carries TRBV19 and TRBJ2-3; 8 positions match TRBD2. The V gene end was trimmed by 2 bases and the J gene end by 2 bases; junction bases not matched to a gene: 3. The CDR3 has 15 residues. CDR1 is LNHDA and CDR2 is SQIVND in the germline V gene (reference sequence). CDR3 sequence: CASSITSGLTDTQYF. The DNA for the CDR3 is TGTGCCAGTAGTATAACTAGCGGCCTCACAGATACGCAGTATTTT.

This rearrangement joins TRBV27 to TRBJ2-7; TRBD2 might be the D (5 bases). This CDR3 contains 16 residues. Germline V CDR1 and CDR2: MNHEY, SMNVEV (reference sequence). The ends were cut back, 5 bases at V and 0 bases at J, with 17 bases in the middle. The CDR3 region is CASSPISARASYEQYF. CDR3 DNA: TGTGCCAGCAGTCCCATTTCCGCGCGGGCCTCCTACGAGCAGTACTTC.

The chain has TRBV19 and TRBJ2-5, with 11 bases that match TRBD2. The CDR3 runs 18 residues. The germline gives CDR1 LNHDA, CDR2 SQIVND (reference sequence). Trimming took 5 bases from V and 2 from J; bases not matched to a gene: 13. This CDR3 reads CASSPRPGTSGIQETQYF. CDR3 sequence (DNA): TGTGCCAGTAGTCCCCGTCCCGGGACTAGCGGAATTCAAGAGACCCAGTACTTC.

This chain connects TRBV5-6 to TRBJ1-5, with TRBD1 identical over 7 bases. The ends lost 0 bases at V and 8 bases at J; junction bases unmatched: 8. CDR3 length: 15 amino acids. CDR1 and CDR2 (germline): SGHDT, YYEEEE. The CDR3 is CASSLGTGTDEPQHF. CDR3 nucleotides: TGTGCCAGCAGCTTGGGGACCGGGACAGACGAGCCCCAGCATTTT.

The CDR3 nucleotides are TGTGCCAGCGCAGACAGGGGAGAGCAGTACTTC. This translates into CASADRGEQYF. The chain employs TRBV7-9 and TRBJ2-7; 8 bases are a match to TRBD1. V lost 8 bases to trimming and J lost 7 bases; unmatched junction nucleotides: 4. CDR3 length: 11 residues. Germline V CDR1 and CDR2: SEHNR, FQNEAQ (reference sequence).

The chain recombines TRBV7-2 with TRBJ1-4, with a tentative D call TRBD1 (5 bases). This CDR3 spans 12 amino acids. V was clipped by 7 bases and J by 8 bases, with 11 bases between them. Germline assignment: CDR1 SGHTA and CDR2 FQGNSA. For the CDR3, the DNA is TGTGCCAGCAACAACCCAGGGGAAAAACTGTTTTTT. It specifies CASNNPGEKLFF.